This TCR beta chain was recovered during a study of blood T cell repertoires in COVID-19. Whole-study context: The origin of the acute and convalescent COVID-19 samples was the United States, Italy and Spain.

The data were produced by immunoSEQ multiplex PCR, yet TCRdb's version contains in-frame clones alone and is incomplete. The sample lists around 500,000 clones, approximately 87% occurring once. From germline, CDR1 is KGHDR and CDR2 SFDVKD. CDR3 size: 11 residues. Trimming left V 7 bases short and J 6 bases short, with 9 bases between. Participants were aged about 18 to 100 years, lived in over 20 US areas, and enrolled virtually. The study assigned cohorts using participant-reported clinical history. The V gene is TRBV24-1, the J gene TRBJ2-7; TRBD1 is a possible D gene (5 bases). Sequences were obtained from PBMCs or T cells enriched from blood (not recorded which). This TCR was sampled from a woman aged 40 to 49 who had recovered from COVID-19. In nucleotides, the CDR3 is TGTGCCACCAGCGACAGTGGCGAGCAGTACTTC. Residues: CATSDSGEQYF.